A single sample is the source of the 6 T cell receptor beta chains below, sequenced in a study of OX40 agonist ivuxolimab in advanced cancers. Assay: immunoSEQ multiplex PCR; the TCRdb copy retains only in-frame clones and omits some. The sample lists tens of thousands of clones, around 93% occurring once. The sequenced sample was CD4+ or CD8+ T cells sorted from blood, obtained in a trial of the OX40 agonist ivuxolimab. The receptors here all came from an adult with an advanced solid tumor such as melanoma, head and neck, liver or kidney cancer.

The CDR3 region is CSVGAAGGPGAKNIQYF. The CDR3 DNA reads TGCAGCGTTGGAGCAGCGGGAGGGCCGGGAGCCAAAAACATTCAGTACTTC. The chain recombines TRBV29-1 with TRBJ2-4; TRBD2 aligns across 10 bases. Per the germline V gene, CDR1 is SQVTM and CDR2 is ANQGSEA. V dropped 4 bases and J dropped 0; count of bases not matched to a gene: 9. CDR3 length equals 17 residues. The full variable domain, rest sourced from reference TRBV29-1 and TRBJ2-4, is SAVISQKPSRDICQRGTSLTIQCQVDSQVTMMFWYRQQPGQSLTLIATANQGSEATYESGFVIDKFPISRPNLTFSTLTVSNMSPEDSSIYLCSVGAAGGPGAKNIQYFGAGTRLSVL.

The table lists this clone with a few counts. The rearrangement joins TRBV6-5 to TRBJ2-7; TRBD2 matches at 10 bases. Unmatched junction bases numbered 6, after V lost 2 bases and J lost 2 bases. CDR3 length: 16 amino acids. Per the germline V gene, CDR1 is MNHEY and CDR2 is SVGAGI. CDR3 residues: CASSYGPSGRAYEQYF. The CDR3 nucleotides read TGTGCCAGCAGTTACGGGCCAAGCGGGAGGGCCTACGAGCAGTACTTC.

A remark on this clone: Within the sample, other DNA sequences also encode this same CDR3. The chain joins TRBV6-6 to TRBJ2-4, with D unresolved. The germline V gene has CDR1 MNHNY and CDR2 SVGAGI (reference sequence). The CDR3 runs 15 residues. Trimming left V 9 bases short and J 5 bases short, with 20 bases between. CDR3 DNA sequence: TGTGCCAGTAGCTTCTCCCATACAGTCCAAAACATTCAGTACTTC. It specifies CASSFSHTVQNIQYF.

The chain has TRBV29-1 and TRBJ2-2, with 8 bases lining up with TRBD2. The V gene's germline CDR1 is SQVTM and CDR2 ANQGSEA. The CDR3 is 15 amino acids. The trim removed 6 bases at V and 4 bases at J, leaving 10 bases unmatched. The CDR3 is CSVAGLAGVTGELFF. DNA for the CDR3: TGCAGCGTGGCGGGGCTAGCGGGTGTCACCGGGGAGCTGTTTTTT.

The V and J genes are TRBV13 and TRBJ1-5; D call uncertain. Trimming took 0 bases from V and 4 from J, leaving 7 bases between them. The germline V gene has CDR1 PRHDT and CDR2 FYEKMQ (reference sequence). CDR3 size: 14 residues. The CDR3 is CASSLGQVNQPQHF. The CDR3 DNA follows: TGTGCCAGCAGCTTAGGGCAGGTAAATCAGCCCCAGCATTTT. Supplemented by reference TRBV13 and TRBJ1-5, the full variable domain reads AAGVIQSPRHLIKEKRETATLKCYPIPRHDTVYWYQQGPGQDPQFLISFYEKMQSDKGSIPDRFSAQQFSDYHSELNMSSLELGDSALYFCASSLGQVNQPQHFGDGTRLSIL.

The chain links TRBV7-9 to TRBJ2-1; D gene uncertain. V was clipped by 1 base and J by 10 bases, with 8 bases between them. Germline CDR1 SEHNR, CDR2 FQNEAQ (reference sequence). This CDR3 has 12 residues. CDR3 nucleotides: TGTGCCAGCAGCTTAGTAGGATTCGAGCAGTTCTTC. As protein: CASSLVGFEQFF.